This TCR beta chain came from a study of shared clonotypes between healthy human individuals (dated by TCRdb to the early 2020s). Regarding the research as a whole: A few men and a couple of women, aged 18 to 49 years, made up the cohort. For each donor, CD4 naive and CD4 memory were each run on three plates, CD8 naive on two plates, and CD8 memory on one plate. Blood TCR repertoires of 5 or 6 healthy adults were deeply sequenced to estimate repertoire size and the extent of clonotype sharing between individuals. Libraries were prepared and TCR repertoires were sequenced by different laboratories using diverse techniques, in order to increase sequencing depth and limit assay-specific biases. Between about 0.8 and 9.5 billion PBMCs per donor were obtained by leukapheresis.

The donors were healthy, HIV-negative adults with no recently reported acute infections or vaccinations. Every donor was a Caucasian adult living in Nashville, Tennessee, USA. CD8 memory samples combined magnetically selected CD45RO+ cells with CCR7-negative CD45RA+ effector memory (TemRA) cells. After blood collection by leukapheresis, PBMCs were isolated using Ficoll-Histopaque density gradient centrifugation and then cryopreserved in the vapor phase of liquid nitrogen. Analytical flow cytometry was used to check the purity and quantity of each magnetically sorted T cell population. Genomic DNA was isolated from each sorted fraction and quantified by UV absorbance on a Nanodrop 2000c. The full study reports these points: Because the study included only a small number of donors, the genetic and exposure-history diversity represented was limited. Larger estimated clonotype richness was generally found for naive subsets than for memory subsets. When four donors were compared, the shared fraction of clonotypes was about 5% for naive CD4, 3.5% to 4% for naive CD8, 2% to 2.5% for memory CD4, and 0.4% for memory CD8. Rarefaction of sorted-subset datasets indicated incomplete sequencing despite the large sequencing depth. Compared with non-shared clonotypes, clonotypes shared by all four sorted-subset donors had higher generation probabilities. Based on pairwise subsampling, the degree of clonotype sharing among donors was expected to be affected by sequencing depth. Sampling was restricted to blood, and TCR repertoires in tissue are likely to differ from TCR repertoires in blood.

TCR CDR3 regions were amplified from genomic DNA by multiplex PCR using the deep immunoSEQ assay. Genomic DNA extracted from each cell subset was distributed evenly over all wells of several immunoSEQ 96-well plates, and each plate served as one replicate. For sorted subsets, approximately 210 ng genomic DNA, equal to 30,000 to 35,000 T cell genomes, was loaded into each replicate PCR. Purified libraries were quantified with a Qubit 3.0 fluorometer, sized on a Bioanalyzer 2100, and re-quantified with the KAPA Library Quantification kit. Each immunoSEQ 96-well plate was sequenced on its own single-read 150-cycle Illumina NextSeq 550 flow cell. In the source study's methods: Because the immunoSEQ output held only junctional sequences and lacked quality scores, the filtering could not match the filtering applied to full-length reads. Sequences were annotated with PyIR, a Python wrapper for IgBLAST v1.9, using IMGT germline references to assign V/J genes and CDR3. Reads with weak V/J assignments (E-value above 1e-6), missing CDR3, stop codons, out-of-frame junctions, or ambiguous translated residues were removed. V3J clonotypes were defined by identical inferred V gene, J gene, and CDR3 amino acid sequence. Percentage overlap between repertoires was computed as shared unique clonotypes divided by the size of the smaller repertoire. Repertoire richness was assessed with RTK rarefaction, the Chao1 estimator, and Recon v2.1 estimates of unobserved clonotypes. Generation probabilities were computed with OLGA for all TCRbeta clonotypes obtained by the gDNA method from several donors. TCRdb mirrors the immuneACCESS table, restricted to in-frame sequences. Some clones are absent from its copies; in checked studies, under half trace to an unresolved V gene, and the reason for the others is unknown. V and J calls and clone size come straight from that table; D and trimming were deduced from the DNA. The sample table lists about 120,000 clones, around 68% of them with a count of one. The ten largest clones take up roughly 24% of the sample.

A note on this clone: Its antigen remains unidentified. There are no base qualities to consult, and no much larger clone falls within one base.

The TCR comes from a woman aged 25 to 39 in good health. Sequencing was performed on memory CD8+ T cells sorted from blood. The cell subset or site label of this sample denotes: CD45RO+ cells pooled with CCR7-negative TemRA cells.

The CDR3 region: CASSGPLEDTQYF. DNA sequence: TGTGCCAGCAGTGGGCCTCTAGAAGATACGCAGTATTTT. The V gene is TRBV28 and the J gene is TRBJ2-3; the D gene identity is not certain. Spanning cysteine to phenylalanine, the CDR3 consists of 13 amino acids. The kept DNA is CDR3 alone, 39 bases in frame from the first base. Trimming at the junction amounts to 5 bases on V and 5 bases on J, and the germline ends lie 11 bases apart. Based on the germline V gene, the CDR1 and CDR2 sequences are MDHEN and SYDVKM.